Each of the 15 T cell receptor beta chains below was sequenced from the same sample in a study of T cells in Graves' hyperthyroidism and ophthalmopathy. The TCR beta CDR3 regions underwent amplification using RNA transcripts as the source. Primed by the HTBI set, a first-round RT-PCR was run on the TCR CDR3. TCRdb reprocessed the multiplex PCR reads via MiXCR and lists one record per CDR3 protein. The table shows over 450,000 distinct CDR3 sequences, with approximately 14% occurring only once. The source material was blood. Source of these receptors: a woman between 18 and 30 years old with Graves' hyperthyroidism.

This clonotype has a count of ten or more. The J gene is TRBJ1-4, the V gene TRBV9; D gene unclear. Germline-derived CDR1 and CDR2 are SGDLS and YYNGEE. The V end was cut by 3 bases, the J end by 0 bases, with 6 bases between. This CDR3 has 14 amino acids. DNA for the CDR3: TGTGCCAGCAGCGCGGGAGCAACTAATGAAAAACTGTTTTTT. Protein sequence: CASSAGATNEKLFF. The whole variable domain, filled in from reference TRBV9 and TRBJ1-4, reads DSGVTQTPKHLITATGQRVTLRCSPRSGDLSVYWYQQSLDQGLQFLIQYYNGEERAKGNILERFSAQQFPDLHSELNLSSLELGDSALYFCASSAGATNEKLFFGSGTQLSVL.

The gene calls are TRBV6-1 and TRBJ1-6; 8 positions match TRBD1. The CDR3 runs 15 residues. V dropped 6 bases and J dropped 8; count of bases not matched to a gene: 9. Germline CDR1 is MNHNS and CDR2 is SASEGT. The CDR3 DNA follows: TGTGCCAGCAGAATAAACAGGGGGTATGATTCACCCCTCCACTTT. This gives the protein CASRINRGYDSPLHF.

This clonotype has only a few counts. The rearrangement uses TRBV9 and TRBJ2-6, with D perhaps matching TRBD2 (6 bases). Germline-derived CDR1 and CDR2 are SGDLS and YYNGEE. The V and J ends lost 1 base and 0 bases respectively, with 17 bases between them. The CDR3 contains 19 residues. CDR3 sequence reads: CASSVNDGSGPSGANVLTF. DNA for the CDR3: TGTGCCAGCAGCGTAAATGATGGTAGCGGACCCTCTGGGGCCAACGTCCTGACTTTC. Looking up the rest from reference TRBV9 and TRBJ2-6 gives the full variable domain: DSGVTQTPKHLITATGQRVTLRCSPRSGDLSVYWYQQSLDQGLQFLIQYYNGEERAKGNILERFSAQQFPDLHSELNLSSLELGDSALYFCASSVNDGSGPSGANVLTFGAGSRLTVL.

At least ten counts were recorded for this clonotype. This chain joins TRBV28 and TRBJ1-1; D gene ambiguous. Deletions cut 6 bases from V and 4 bases from J, with 12 bases between. The germline gives CDR1 MDHEN, CDR2 SYDVKM. This CDR3 is built from 13 residues. Written as DNA, the CDR3 is TGTGCCAGCAGCCATGGCAGTTCCACTGAAGCTTTCTTT. Amino acid sequence: CASSHGSSTEAFF.

This clonotype was counted ten times or more. The V gene is TRBV11-2, the J gene TRBJ1-5; 7 bases are shared with TRBD1. The CDR3 runs 15 residues. Germline values: CDR1 SGHAT, CDR2 FQNNGV. Trimming at V came to 5 bases and at J to 6 bases, leaving 10 bases not matched to a gene. CDR3 residues: CASSPQTGLGQPQHF. The CDR3 DNA follows: TGTGCCAGCAGCCCTCAGACAGGGTTAGGTCAGCCCCAGCATTTT.

This clonotype was observed at least ten times. The chain recombines TRBV19 with TRBJ1-5; no reliable D call. The CDR3 has 15 amino acids. The V gene lost 7 bases and the J gene lost 2 bases, with 15 bases spanning the gap. Germline V gives CDR1 LNHDA, CDR2 SQIVND (reference sequence). CDR3 sequence reads: CASTPAPEGNQPQHF. The CDR3 nucleotides are TGTGCCAGTACCCCGGCCCCTGAAGGCAATCAGCCCCAGCATTTT. Supplemented by reference TRBV19 and TRBJ1-5, the full variable domain reads DGGITQSPKYLFRKEGQNVTLSCEQNLNHDAMYWYRQDPGQGLRLIYYSQIVNDFQKGDIAEGYSVSREKKESFPLTVTSAQKNPTAFYLCASTPAPEGNQPQHFGDGTRLSIL.

This clonotype was counted ten times or more. The chain links TRBV7-3 to TRBJ1-1; D remains ambiguous. V lost 1 base and J 4 bases, leaving 10 bases between the germline ends. The V gene's germline CDR1 is SGHTA and CDR2 FQGTGA. This CDR3 is built from 14 residues. This CDR3 is CASSLIGSPTEAFF. Here the CDR3 DNA reads TGTGCCAGCAGCTTAATAGGGTCGCCCACTGAAGCTTTCTTT.

This clonotype was recorded many times. The gene calls are TRBV19 and TRBJ1-1; D is unresolved. The length of the CDR3 is 11 residues. Germline CDR1 is LNHDA and CDR2 is SQIVND (reference sequence). Trimming left V 10 bases short and J 8 bases short, with 14 bases between. The CDR3 DNA is TGTGCCACTTCAGATACGGACGAAGCTTTCTTT. Protein: CATSDTDEAFF.

This clonotype was seen repeatedly, ten times or more. The genes are TRBV30 and TRBJ1-1; D is perhaps TRBD1 (6 bases). CDR3 size: 13 residues. V was trimmed by 3 bases and J by 8 bases, leaving 16 bases between them. Germline CDR1 reads GTSNPN; CDR2 reads SVGIG (reference sequence). CDR3 DNA sequence: TGTGCCTGGAGCGCCGGGTGGGGGCGGGAAGCTTTCTTT. Amino acids: CAWSAGWGREAFF.

This clonotype turned up a few times. CDR3 sequence: CASSPDRVRAFF. In DNA form, the CDR3 reads TGTGCCAGCAGCCCTGACAGAGTGAGAGCTTTCTTT. This sequence joins TRBV12-3 or TRBV12-4 and TRBJ1-1, with D possibly TRBD1 on 5 matching bases. The CDR3 length is 12 residues. V was clipped by 6 bases and J by 10 bases, with 15 bases between them.

J is TRBJ1-6 and V is TRBV13; no clear D. This CDR3 comprises 15 residues. Germline V gene data show CDR1 as PRHDT and CDR2 as FYEKMQ (reference sequence). The ends were cut back, 3 bases at V and 4 bases at J, with 10 bases in the middle. CDR3 in DNA: TGTGCCAGCAGCTTTCAGCGGATTTATAATTCACCCCTCCACTTT. It translates to CASSFQRIYNSPLHF.

The table lists this clonotype with many counts. V usage is TRBV12-3 or TRBV12-4 and J usage is TRBJ2-1; 12 bases fit TRBD2. The CDR3 is 15 residues long. With V trimmed by 6 bases and J by 8 bases, 8 bases remained unmatched. The CDR3 here is CASRPGTSGYDEQFF. CDR3 nucleotides: TGTGCCAGCAGACCCGGGACTAGCGGGTACGATGAGCAGTTCTTC.

This clonotype appeared many times. The chain links TRBV12-3 or TRBV12-4 to TRBJ1-6, with TRBD1 as a possible D gene (6 bases). Between the trimmed V and J ends, which lost 5 bases and 10 bases, there was a span of 18 bases. This CDR3 is built from 15 residues. CDR3 loop: CASSPSDRGGSPLHF. Here the CDR3 DNA reads TGTGCCAGCAGTCCGTCGGACAGAGGGGGATCACCCCTCCACTTT.

A few counts support this clonotype. This chain uses TRBV7-8 with TRBJ2-2; 9 bases line up with TRBD2. The V segment lost 0 bases and the J segment 3 bases; nucleotides outside the gene matches: 8. Germline CDR1 SGHVS, CDR2 FQNEAQ. The length of the CDR3 is 18 residues. CDR3 amino acids: CASSLAPREGLYTGELFF. The CDR3 DNA reads TGTGCCAGCAGCTTAGCCCCGCGGGAGGGCCTTTACACCGGGGAGCTGTTTTTT.

This clonotype was observed at least ten times. J is TRBJ2-7 and V is TRBV6-2 or TRBV6-3; D unclear. The germline CDR1 and CDR2 sequences are MNHEY and SVGEGT. The V end lost 3 bases, the J end lost 2 bases, and 11 bases lay between the germline ends. The CDR3 length is 14 residues. The CDR3 DNA reads as TGTGCCAGCAGTTATGCTAGTAATACCTACGAGCAGTACGTC. Its protein is CASSYASNTYEQYV.